This T cell receptor beta chain was recovered during a study of blood T cell repertoires in COVID-19. On the study more broadly: Nucleic acid was either cDNA or gDNA, and it came from T cells, B-cell-depleted T cells, or PBMCs.

Sequencing was performed with immunoSEQ multiplex PCR; in TCRdb, only in-frame clones are kept and a portion is missing. The profile shows approximately 250,000 clones, around 90% of them singletons. The participants were between about 18 and 90 years old and came from 24 US areas. The CDR3 sequence is 14 residues long. V dropped 3 bases and J dropped 8 bases, with 16 bases sitting between them. The germline V gene has CDR1 MGHRA and CDR2 YSYEKL. The chain uses TRBV4-1 and TRBJ1-2; D is unresolved. This TCR was sampled from a woman aged 25 to 39 with acute COVID-19. Sequenced material: PBMCs or T cells enriched from blood (not recorded which). CDR3 residues: CASSHIDKVEGYTF. DNA of the CDR3: TGCGCCAGCAGCCACATAGACAAGGTTGAGGGCTACACCTTC.